This is a list of T cell receptor beta chains from one sample in a study of neurological immune-mediated disorders. TCRdb re-called the 5' RACE reads with MiXCR, one entry per CDR3 protein. This sample has approximately 50,000 distinct CDR3 sequences, with around 3.9% found just once. Sequenced sample: PBMCs. The source is a man in his thirties or forties with multiple sclerosis. The CDR3 runs from the conserved cysteine through the conserved F or W. A D gene is named only where the DNA matches it firmly. Size is stated for part of the rows, as once, few or many counts, or as a class when the clone is expanded.

length	V	J	size	D	DNA	CDR3
14	TRBV12-3/TRBV12-4	TRBJ1-1	many	-	TGTGCCAGCAGTTTCGGGCGGCTGAACACTGAAGCTTTCTTT	CASSFGRLNTEAFF
14	TRBV6-6	TRBJ1-1	many	TRBD1	TGTGCCAGCCTACCACAGGGGGAGGTGGCTGAAGCTTTCTTT	CASLPQGEVAEAFF
14	TRBV20-1	TRBJ2-2	many	-	TGCAGTGCTAGAGATCTAGGGCGGGGCGGGGAGCTGTTTTTT	CSARDLGRGGELFF
17	TRBV10-3	TRBJ1-3	many	-	TGTGCCATCAGTGACCCTGAACAGGGACTGCGGGGAAACACCATATATTTT	CAISDPEQGLRGNTIYF
16	TRBV7-9	TRBJ2-2	many	TRBD2	TGTGCCAGCAGCTTACGGCTAGCGGGAGAGGCCGGGGAGCTGTTTTTT	CASSLRLAGEAGELFF
14	TRBV24-1	TRBJ2-6	many	TRBD1	TGTGCCACCAGTGATCCCAGCCAGGGGGCGAGCCTGACTTTC	CATSDPSQGASLTF
13	TRBV11-2	TRBJ1-1	few	-	TGTGCCAGCGCCCCGAACCTGAACACTGAAGCTTTCTTT	CASAPNLNTEAFF
14	TRBV30	TRBJ2-2	few	-	TGTGCCTGGATCCCAGGGCAGAACACCGGGGAGCTGTTTTTT	CAWIPGQNTGELFF
13	TRBV6-5	TRBJ1-1	many	TRBD1	TGTGCCACACTCGGACAGGGGGCGACTGAAGCTTTCTTT	CATLGQGATEAFF
13	TRBV5-1	TRBJ1-6	many	-	TGCGCCAGCAGCCTAGAAGGGAGTTCACCCCTCCACTTT	CASSLEGSSPLHF
16	TRBV18	TRBJ2-1	-	TRBD1	TGTGCCAGCTCACCACCGACAGGGGGGGTGTTGGATGAGCAGTTCTTC	CASSPPTGGVLDEQFF
15	TRBV5-1	TRBJ2-3	many	TRBD1	TGCGCCAGCAGCCAAGAGGACAGGATCACAGATACGCAGTATTTT	CASSQEDRITDTQYF
15	TRBV4-1	TRBJ2-1	many	TRBD1	TGCGCCAGCAGCCTGACGACCCGGACAGGGCCTGAGCAGTTCTTC	CASSLTTRTGPEQFF
13	TRBV20-1	TRBJ2-3	many	-	TGCAGTGTACGAGGAAGCCTCACAGATACGCAGTATTTT	CSVRGSLTDTQYF
14	TRBV5-1	TRBJ2-7	few	-	TGCGCCAGCAGCACCCGGGACGGACACTACGAGCAGTACTTC	CASSTRDGHYEQYF
16	TRBV7-9	TRBJ1-1	many	-	TGTGCCAGCAGCTTCATGTCAGCAGGGAGTGAGGCTGAAGCTTTCTTT	CASSFMSAGSEAEAFF
14	TRBV30	TRBJ2-4	many	-	TGTGCCTGGAGGGCAGGTGGACCCGGGGACATTCAGTACTTC	CAWRAGGPGDIQYF
14	TRBV7-9	TRBJ2-7	many	-	TGTGCCAGCAGCTTAGTCGAACAGGAGTACGAGCAGTACTTC	CASSLVEQEYEQYF
14	TRBV18	TRBJ2-7	many	TRBD1	TGTGCCAGCTCACCACCGGGACAGGGGGGCGAGCAGTACTTC	CASSPPGQGGEQYF
14	TRBV28	TRBJ2-7	many	-	TGTGCCAGCAGTTTGGTCAGCCCCAGATACGAGCAGTACTTC	CASSLVSPRYEQYF